Listed below are T cell receptor beta chains from one sample, sequenced in a study of blood T cell repertoires in COVID-19. TCRdb's copy holds only in-frame clones and misses some; the assay was immunoSEQ multiplex PCR. Counted here are some 320,000 clones, approximately 85% occurring once; the ten biggest clones make up 7.2%. Sequencing was carried out using peripheral blood. The receptor source for this set is a human donor in a cohort sampled during active COVID-19. The CDR3 runs from the conserved cysteine through the conserved F or W. The D gene is left open where the match is weak. The size field is filled for only some rows; it gives once, few, many or a size class.

NA | TRBD1 | TRBJ2-2 | TRBV9 | CASSARQGANTGELFF | TGTGCCAGCAGCGCACGACAGGGGGCGAACACCGGGGAGCTGTTTTTT
NA | TRBD2 | TRBJ2-3 | TRBV7-2 | CASSLRVAGGTSTDTQYF | TGTGCCAGCAGCTTACGAGTAGCGGGGGGCACGTCCACAGATACGCAGTATTTT
NA | NA | TRBJ2-1 | TRBV11-2 | CASSLGQGGYNEQFF | TGTGCCAGCAGCCTAGGCCAGGGGGGCTACAATGAGCAGTTCTTC
NA | NA | TRBJ1-2 | TRBV6-1 | CASSDRRLVNYGYTF | TGTGCCAGCAGTGATCGGAGACTTGTCAACTATGGCTACACCTTC
few | NA | TRBJ1-2 | TRBV5-1 | CASRLQGGYGYTF | TGCGCCAGCAGATTACAGGGCGGCTATGGCTACACCTTC
NA | TRBD1 | TRBJ1-5 | TRBV27 | CASRVTGGNQPQHF | TGTGCCAGTCGAGTGACAGGGGGCAATCAGCCCCAGCATTTT
NA | NA | TRBJ2-2 | TRBV7-9 | CASGNRATGELFF | TGTGCCAGCGGAAACAGGGCCACCGGGGAGCTGTTTTTT
NA | NA | TRBJ1-2 | TRBV7-9 | CASSPTAGYGYTF | TGTGCCAGCAGCCCAACCGCGGGATATGGCTACACCTTC
once | TRBD1 | TRBJ2-3 | TRBV9 | CASSVTPGTGSQADTQYF | TGTGCCAGCAGCGTGACCCCCGGGACAGGGTCTCAGGCAGATACGCAGTATTTT
NA | NA | TRBJ1-5 | TRBV7-2 | CASSFRGGSNQPQHF | TGTGCCAGCAGCTTCCGGGGGGGGAGCAATCAGCCCCAGCATTTT